These 9 T cell receptor beta chains came from one sample sequenced in a study of CD8+CD57+ T cells in acquired aplastic anemia. Genomic DNA served as template for TCR beta VDJ and CDR3 profiling. One entry per CDR3 protein, called by TCRdb with MiXCR from the reads. Altogether some 410,000 distinct CDR3 sequences are present, 55% to 75% being singletons, with the ten largest covering 4%. Sequencing was carried out using sorted CD4+, CD8+, or CD8+CD57+ T cells (not recorded which) from PBMCs. These receptors were obtained from a human donor in good health, serving as a control.

This clonotype was picked up many times. The chain uses TRBV20-1 and TRBJ1-2; 8 bases line up with TRBD1. Losses at the gene ends were 0 bases for V and 0 bases for J; bases not matched to a gene: 9. Per germline, CDR1 DFQATT and CDR2 SNEGSKA (reference sequence). This CDR3 comprises 17 residues. The CDR3 nucleotides read TGCAGTGCTAGAGATGGCGCAGGGGGCAGGGCTAACTATGGCTACACCTTC. Its translation is CSARDGAGGRANYGYTF.

V usage is TRBV5-4 and J usage is TRBJ1-2; the match to TRBD1 covers 8 bases. Germline CDR1 is SGHNT and CDR2 is YYREEE (reference sequence). This CDR3 comprises 15 residues. V gave up 0 bases and J gave up 2 bases; unmatched junction bases: 3. CDR3 DNA sequence: TGTGCCAGCAGCTTGGCGGGACAGGACAACTATGGCTACACCTTC. The encoded protein is CASSLAGQDNYGYTF.

This clonotype was detected ten times or more. The rearrangement uses TRBV6-5 and TRBJ1-2, with D possibly being TRBD1 (5 bases). Between the trimmed V and J ends, which lost 2 bases and 9 bases, there was a span of 10 bases. Germline V CDR1 and CDR2: MNHEY, SVGAGI. The CDR3 extends over 12 amino acids. The CDR3 spells CASSYTGTSYTF. The CDR3 nucleotides are TGTGCCAGCAGTTACACGGGGACGAGCTACACCTTC.

Details on this clonotype: A much larger clonotype is one base distant, so this may be a read error. The gene calls are TRBV7-8 and TRBJ2-5; weak D call: TRBD2 (6 bases). Germline V gene lookup returns CDR1 SGHVS and CDR2 FQNEAQ. The V gene lost 6 bases and the J gene lost 2 bases, with 16 bases spanning the gap. The CDR3 loop spans 15 amino acids. As DNA, the CDR3 is TGTGCCAGCAGTCTAGGGGCGGGGCCACAAGAGACCCAGTACTTC. The encoded protein is CASSLGAGPQETQYF.

V is TRBV27 and J is TRBJ1-1; 8 bases are shared with TRBD1. Germline V gene data show CDR1 as MNHEY and CDR2 as SMNVEV (reference sequence). The CDR3 covers 16 residues. V lost 6 bases, J lost 3 bases, and 12 bases stayed unmatched. This CDR3 is CASRYRQGREDTEAFF. The CDR3 bases are TGTGCCAGCAGATATAGACAGGGGCGAGAGGACACTGAAGCTTTCTTT.

A few counts support this clonotype. The junction departs from germline at one end; a sequencing error may be responsible. The rearrangement joins TRBV18 to TRBJ2-1; D is undetermined. This CDR3 has 14 residues. Germline CDR1 KGHSH, CDR2 LQKENI. The CDR3 DNA follows: TGTGCCAGCTCACCTATATCTACGGTGAATGGGCAGTTCTTC. As protein: CASSPISTVNGQFF. Full variable domain (missing parts from reference TRBV18 and TRBJ2-1): NAGVMQNPRHLVRRRGQEARLRCSPMKGHSHVYWYRQLPEEGLKFMVYLQKENIIDESGMPKERFSAEFPKEGPSILRIQQVVRGDSAAYFCASSPISTVNGQFFGPGTRLTVL.

Comments on this clonotype: The junction does not match germline at one end; this may be a read error. The chain employs TRBV12-3 or TRBV12-4 and TRBJ2-3; no reliable D call. This CDR3 contains 14 residues. The CDR3 region is CASSAEETLDTQAF. The CDR3 coding sequence is TGTGCCAGCAGTGCGGAAGAGACACTTGACACTCAAGCTTTT.

This clonotype was detected only once. At one end the junction does not follow the germline gene, possibly because of a read error. V usage is TRBV5-1 and J usage is TRBJ1-2; TRBD1 is a possible D gene (5 bases). Germline V lookup: CDR1 SGHRS, CDR2 YFSETQ. There are 15 residues in the CDR3. Here the CDR3 reads CASSWGGGDNYGYTF. In nucleotides, the CDR3 is TGTGCCAGCAGCTGGGGGGGAGGGGACAACTATGGCTACACCTTC.

The table lists this clonotype with a count of one. The J gene is TRBJ1-5, the V gene TRBV10-2; the D gene is possibly TRBD1 (6 bases). The CDR3 totals 15 residues. The germline V gene has CDR1 WSHSY and CDR2 SAAADI. The germline V and J ends were trimmed by 6 bases and 2 bases, with 14 bases remaining between them. The CDR3 nucleotides read TGCGCCAGCAGGGACAGCCTAGAGGGCAATCAGCCCCAGCATTTT. Protein: CASRDSLEGNQPQHF.